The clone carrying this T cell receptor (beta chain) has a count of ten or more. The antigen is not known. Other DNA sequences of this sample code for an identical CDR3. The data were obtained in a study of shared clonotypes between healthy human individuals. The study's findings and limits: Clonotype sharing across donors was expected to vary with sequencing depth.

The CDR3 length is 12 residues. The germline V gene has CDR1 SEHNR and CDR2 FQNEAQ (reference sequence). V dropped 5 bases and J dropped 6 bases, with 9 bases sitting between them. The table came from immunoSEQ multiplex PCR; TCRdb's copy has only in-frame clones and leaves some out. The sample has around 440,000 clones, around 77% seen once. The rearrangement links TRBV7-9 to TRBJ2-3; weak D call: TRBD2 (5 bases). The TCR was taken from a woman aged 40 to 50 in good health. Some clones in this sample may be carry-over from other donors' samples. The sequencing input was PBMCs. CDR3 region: CASSEGLDTQYF. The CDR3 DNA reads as TGTGCCAGCAGCGAGGGTTTGGATACGCAGTATTTT.